This T cell receptor beta chain was sequenced in a study of blood T cell repertoires in COVID-19. Study at large: Researchers got acute and convalescent COVID-19 samples from the United States, Italy and Spain. The cDNA or gDNA used as material had been derived from T cells, B-cell-depleted T cells, or PBMCs.

Germline-derived CDR1 and CDR2 are LNHDA and SQIVND (reference sequence). V lost 5 bases and J lost 6; bases outside the gene matches: 4. CDR3 length: 13 amino acids. Per the authors' pipeline: Estimates of nucleated cell counts were drawn from the amplification of reference gene primers. Method: immunoSEQ multiplex PCR; TCRdb's copy keeps in-frame clones and lacks some. That table supplies the V and J calls and clone size; D and trimming were determined from the DNA. The table includes about 35,000 clones, approximately 82% detected once. The J gene is TRBJ1-5, the V gene TRBV19; 7 nucleotides align to TRBD1. The sequence was obtained from a man of 80 years or more with active or convalescent COVID-19. Source material: peripheral blood. In DNA form, the CDR3 reads TGTGCCAGTAGTGCCCAGGGGGGTCAGCCCCAGCATTTT. As protein: CASSAQGGQPQHF.